This TCR beta chain is drawn from a study of shared clonotypes between healthy human individuals. This clone was recorded only once. Its antigen remains unknown. Profiling relied on immunoSEQ multiplex PCR, and the TCRdb table lists in-frame clones only, not all of them. The table lists about 2.4 million clones, 80% to 95% of them singletons. This CDR3 is built from 15 residues. Germline V lookup: CDR1 LNHDA, CDR2 SQIVND (reference sequence). V lost 6 bases, J lost 5 bases, and 16 bases lay in between. General study findings and limits: Roughly 4.6% of naive CD4 clonotypes were common to a handful of donors. Relative to their counterparts shared across all four donors, non-shared clonotypes exhibited diminished generation probabilities. The represented genetic and exposure-history diversity was limited by the small number of donors. Naive subsets tended to show greater estimated richness than memory subsets.

Sequenced: naive CD4+ T cells from PBMCs. Sample subset: CD45RA+ positively selected. The rearrangement links TRBV19 to TRBJ1-4, with a weak D call TRBD1 (6 bases). The clonotype originates from a man aged 18 to 35 in good health. Some clones in this sample may be carry-over from other donors' samples. CDR3: CASRIGDRYNEKLFF. CDR3 DNA: TGTGCCAGTAGGATTGGAGACAGGTACAATGAAAAACTGTTTTTT.